This entry describes one T cell receptor (beta chain). What this receptor recognizes is not known. The sample holds no much larger clone one base away, and base qualities are not on file. Genomic DNA was extracted with the Qiagen DNeasy kit from unsorted PBMCs and from negatively selected CD4+ and CD8+ fractions. Amplification of TCR beta CDR3 regions was done by immunoSEQ multiplex PCR with primers that anneal to V and J segments. A synthetic immune receptor repertoire was used to minimize amplification bias, and remaining bias was computationally removed after sequencing. As for how the authors treated the data: Custom Python scripts were used to quantify repertoire diversity as the Shannon entropy index. Unsorted, CD4+ and CD8+ repertoires were analyzed separately, except in combined analyses where CD4+ and CD8+ sequences were merged in silico. Clonal expansion was defined as at least a 2-fold frequency increase after treatment relative to C1D1, with a pseudocount of 0.5 for undetected baseline clones. Singleton clones were defined as clones with 0 or 1 copy at C1D1, and non-singleton clones were defined as clones with 2 or more copies. By matching protein sequences in sorted samples from the same patient, clones expanded in unsorted samples were annotated as CD4+, CD8+ or unknown. Wilcoxon tests on paired samples were used to test changes in diversity from C1D1 to C4D1. TCRdb's version of the immuneACCESS table is confined to in-frame rearrangements and falls short of the full clone set. An unresolved V gene accounts for under half of the shortfall where checked; the remainder is of unknown origin. The D gene and trimming were derived from the DNA, and the V and J assignments and clone size from that table. For this sample there are about 20,000 clones; about four fifths appear just once. The ten most abundant clones make up 7.3% of the sample.

This specimen's time point label, per the study, means: cycle 4 day 1 (C4D1), after about 6 weeks of nivolumab. Every trial patient had relapsed following autologous stem cell transplantation, and prior brentuximab vedotin exposure was what differed among cohorts A, B and C. CD8+ T cells were purified from thawed PBMCs by magnetic negative selection with a Miltenyi CD8+ T cell isolation kit. The trial cohort included 50 or so patients with relapsed/refractory classical Hodgkin lymphoma, and each patient had a best overall response of complete response, partial response or progressive disease. Single-agent nivolumab was administered to trial patients in the multi-cohort phase II CheckMate 205 trial. Best overall response was determined by an independent review committee according to the 2007 International Working Group response criteria. PBMCs from the trial were collected at three points: immediately before nivolumab initiation (C1D1), and during therapy at cycle 2 day 1 and cycle 4 day 1. Peripheral blood was collected in 8 mL Vacutainer Cell Preparation Tubes, from which PBMCs were isolated by centrifugation and then cryopreserved. Purified CD4+ and CD8+ fractions were prepared only for cases where an additional PBMC sample was available. On LS columns in a quadroMACS separator, the magnetically labelled cells were depleted, and the flow-through was collected as the purified fraction.

This sample was included in a study of PD-1 blockade in classical Hodgkin lymphoma (dated by TCRdb to 2018 to 2021). In terms of the full investigation: Nivolumab dosing was 3 mg/kg intravenously every 2 weeks, continuing until either disease progression or unacceptable toxicity. The study used CyTOF and TCR beta sequencing to define a peripheral blood immune signature of response to PD-1 blockade in classical Hodgkin lymphoma.

Overall results and qualifications from the work: Newly diagnosed patients were reported to have lower baseline TCR diversity than healthy donors, and relapsed/refractory patients were reported to have lower baseline TCR diversity still. Trial patients achieving complete response had baseline diversity similar to newly diagnosed patients, whereas partial responders and progressors had significantly lower diversity. Only a single clinical trial cohort was studied, and what caused the repertoire differences, possibly disease activity or prior therapy, remained undefined. Lower diversity was seen in patients whose nivolumab began less than 1 year after ASCT, and these patients were left out of later analyses so that immune reconstitution would not confound the results. By C4D1, a significant rise was seen in CD4+ TCR diversity but not in CD8+ TCR diversity (p=0.0027 vs p=0.16), and the rise was most apparent among complete responders (p=0.02).

V is cut by 1 base and J by 3 bases, and the space between the germline ends is 24 bases. The CDR3 numbers 19 residues from cysteine through phenylalanine. The sequence is cut down to CDR3 DNA, 57 bases in frame from base 1. CDR1 is given as LGHNA and CDR2 as YNFKEQ, both from the germline V gene. In this chain, TRBV4-2 is recombined with TRBJ2-5; TRBD2 is possibly the D segment (6 matching bases). Sequenced here: CD8+ T cells from blood, sampled before the fourth cycle of nivolumab. This sequence was found in a human donor with classical Hodgkin lymphoma. Here is the DNA: TGTGCCAGCAGCCAAGGAGGTGGTCCTGGCGGGGCAGTAAAAGAGACCCAGTACTTC. Its product reads: CASSQGGGPGGAVKETQYF.